This TCR beta chain was recovered during a study of regulatory T cells in long-lasting Graves disease. At least ten counts were recorded for this clonotype. The antigen remains undetermined. CDR3-region Arm-PCR and iRepertoire HTBI primers produced the TCR beta libraries. Authors' methods: Analysis of the samples identified around 60 TRBV and 14 to 15 TRBJ segments. Each CDR3 protein is one row after TCRdb ran MiXCR on the multiplex PCR reads. TCRdb, not the original authors, processed these V and J calls. The data hold about 450,000 distinct CDR3 sequences, with 23% observed a single time. Germline CDR1 is SGHTA and CDR2 is FQGNSA. V lost 5 bases, J lost 5 bases, and 8 bases stayed unmatched. This CDR3 is 15 amino acids long. Study findings and constraints: Accuracy may have been reduced by the small sample size. Newly diagnosed patients shared 966 public clonotypes; persistent patients shared approximately 2,700.

Regarding time point: persistent/refractory GD, antithyroid drugs over 5 years with positive TRAb. RNA isolated from PBMCs was used to make the TCR library. Graves' disease diagnoses followed American Thyroid Association guidelines. This clonotype was sampled from a female donor with Graves disease. The specimen was peripheral blood mononuclear cells (PBMCs), collected when the disease was refractory, from a patient treated with antithyroid drugs. V is TRBV7-2 and J is TRBJ2-7; 11 bases agree with TRBD2. The CDR3 bases are TGTGCCAGCAGCCCCAACCCGACTAGCGGGAACGAGCAGTACTTC. Translation gives CASSPNPTSGNEQYF.